These T cell receptor beta chains were read from a single sample in a study of cytotoxic CD8 clonotypes in ibrutinib-treated CLL. TCRdb's copy holds only in-frame clones and misses some; the assay was immunoSEQ multiplex PCR. The sample has about 300,000 clones, roughly three quarters seen once. The sample was PBMCs, taken at disease progression, from a patient treated with ibrutinib. The receptor source for this set is a human donor with chronic lymphocytic leukemia. Each CDR3 is given with its conserved first and last residue. D genes are given only for firm matches. Part of the rows lack a size; the others show once, few, many or a class for expanded clones.

. | TRBJ1-3 | . | TRBV28 | TGTGCCAGCAGTTTCCGCCGGGGAGTAGAAAACACCATATATTTT | CASSFRRGVENTIYF
TRBD1 | TRBJ1-5 | . | TRBV15 | TGTGCCACCAGCAGAGATTTCGGACAGGGGGCCACCAATCAGCCCCAGCATTTT | CATSRDFGQGATNQPQHF
. | TRBJ2-2 | . | TRBV2 | TGTGCCAGCAGTGTACGTGTCACCGGGGAGCTGTTTTTT | CASSVRVTGELFF
TRBD1 | TRBJ1-5 | . | TRBV18 | TGTGCCAGCTCACGACAGGGGGCATTAGGAAATCAGCCCCAGCATTTT | CASSRQGALGNQPQHF
TRBD1 | TRBJ1-2 | few | TRBV6-1 | TGTGCCAGCAGTGAACCTCGGGAGAGGGGGCTGTATGGCTACACCTTC | CASSEPRERGLYGYTF
. | TRBJ1-6 | . | TRBV10-1 | TGCGCCAGCAGTGTGATGCCCGGGGCTTATTATAATTCACCCCTCCACTTT | CASSVMPGAYYNSPLHF
TRBD1 | TRBJ2-5 | . | TRBV28 | TGTGCCAGCAGTTCTATGGGGACAGGGGGAAGGGGAGAGACCCAGTACTTC | CASSSMGTGGRGETQYF
. | TRBJ2-7 | . | TRBV5-1 | TGCGCCAGCTTCCGGGACACCAGAACACCCTACGAGCAGTACTTC | CASFRDTRTPYEQYF
. | TRBJ1-2 | . | TRBV5-5 | TGTGCCAGCAGCTTGCTCAGGGAGTCCTATGGCTACACCTTC | CASSLLRESYGYTF
TRBD1 | TRBJ2-3 | . | TRBV9 | TGTGCCAGCAGCTCCGGACAGGGGGCCTCAGATACGCAGTATTTT | CASSSGQGASDTQYF
. | TRBJ1-1 | . | TRBV20-1 | TGCAGTGCAAACAGGAACACTGAAGCTTTCTTT | CSANRNTEAFF
TRBD1 | TRBJ1-2 | . | TRBV27 | TGTGCCAGCAGCTCCGCCGGGACAGGGCAAGATGGCTACACCTTC | CASSSAGTGQDGYTF
. | TRBJ2-1 | . | TRBV7-3 | TGTGCCAGCGCGCCCGGAAACTCCTACAATGAGCAGTTCTTC | CASAPGNSYNEQFF
TRBD2 | TRBJ2-3 | . | TRBV4-1 | TGCGCCAGCAGCCGGCAGGTCCTACTAGCGGGCAGCACAGATACGCAGTATTTT | CASSRQVLLAGSTDTQYF
TRBD1 | TRBJ1-1 | . | TRBV5-1 | TGCGCCAGCAGCTGGGGCAGGGGGCCCCGATTGAACACTGAAGCTTTCTTT | CASSWGRGPRLNTEAFF
. | TRBJ2-7 | . | TRBV5-1 | TGCGCCAGCCGCAAGCCTTATAGGACCCGCTCCTACGAGCAGTACTTC | CASRKPYRTRSYEQYF
. | TRBJ2-3 | . | TRBV27 | TGTGCCAGCAGTTTATCCCTCACAGATACGCAGTATTTT | CASSLSLTDTQYF
. | TRBJ2-3 | . | TRBV27 | TGTGCCAGCACCTTATACCAGGGTCTGACGGAGTATTTT | CASTLYQGLTEYF
. | TRBJ1-2 | few | TRBV5-1 | TGCGCCAGCAGCTTGGACGGGGGATCGTGGGGCTACACCTTC | CASSLDGGSWGYTF
. | TRBJ1-3 | . | TRBV9 | TGTGCCAGCAGCCCGGACACCGGAAACACCATATATTTT | CASSPDTGNTIYF
TRBD1 | TRBJ2-7 | . | TRBV20-1 | TGCAGTGCTCGGGACAGGGAGGGGCAGTACTTC | CSARDREGQYF
TRBD2 | TRBJ2-7 | . | TRBV28 | TGTGCCAGCAGGGGGCGGGAGTATGCGGACGAGCAGTACTTC | CASRGREYADEQYF
. | TRBJ2-3 | once | TRBV6-6 | TGTGCCAGCACCTCCCTCCTGGCTAGCACAGATACGCAGTATTTT | CASTSLLASTDTQYF
TRBD2 | TRBJ2-7 | few | TRBV10-1 | TGCGCCAGCAGAAGGAAGCGGGGGGGGACCGAGCAGTACTTC | CASRRKRGGTEQYF
TRBD1 | TRBJ2-3 | . | TRBV2 | TGTGCCGGACAGGGGGCTTTCACAGATACGCAGTATTTT | CAGQGAFTDTQYF
TRBD2 | TRBJ2-1 | . | TRBV4-3 | TGCGCCAGCAGCCAGGTGGGGACTAGTGAGCAGTTCTTC | CASSQVGTSEQFF
. | TRBJ2-5 | . | TRBV4-1 | TGCGCCAGCAGCCCTCAGCCCTTAAGTGAGACCCAGTACTTC | CASSPQPLSETQYF
. | TRBJ2-2 | . | TRBV6-5 | TGTGCCAGCACCTACAACGCTGGTACCGGGGAGCTGTTTTTT | CASTYNAGTGELFF
. | TRBJ1-5 | . | TRBV27 | TGTGCCAGCAGTTTAATAGGGCAGAGCAATCAGCCCCAGCATTTT | CASSLIGQSNQPQHF
. | TRBJ1-5 | once | TRBV19 | TGTGCCAGTAGTATACCGGACCCTTGGAATCAGCCCCAGCATTTT | CASSIPDPWNQPQHF
. | TRBJ1-4 | . | TRBV4-1 | TGCGCCAGCAGCCAAGATCCCAGGGGCGGTAATGAAAAACTGTTTTTT | CASSQDPRGGNEKLFF
. | TRBJ2-5 | . | TRBV4-1 | TGCGCCAGCAGCCAAGACTGGAGACAGAATCCCTTTGGGGAGACCCAGTACTTC | CASSQDWRQNPFGETQYF
TRBD1 | TRBJ1-2 | many | TRBV7-2 | TGTGCCAGCAGCTTAGCTGTGGGACAGACAAACTATGGCTACACCTTC | CASSLAVGQTNYGYTF
. | TRBJ2-5 | . | TRBV7-9 | TGTGCCAGCAGCCCACGTCGTTACGGGGAACAAGAGACCCAGTACTTC | CASSPRRYGEQETQYF
TRBD2 | TRBJ2-1 | . | TRBV7-9 | TGTGCCAGCAGCTCGGGACTACTCAACCTTAACAATGAGCAGTTCTTC | CASSSGLLNLNNEQFF
TRBD1 | TRBJ2-7 | few | TRBV10-3 | TGTGCCATCAGGAGGGGGACAGGGAATTACTACGAGCAGTACTTC | CAIRRGTGNYYEQYF
TRBD1 | TRBJ1-4 | . | TRBV9 | TGTGCCAGCAGCCGATACAGGGGCGGGGATGAAAAACTGTTTTTT | CASSRYRGGDEKLFF
. | TRBJ1-5 | . | TRBV10-1 | TGCGCCAGCAGTGAGTCCAGGGATCAGCCCCAGCATTTT | CASSESRDQPQHF
TRBD2 | TRBJ2-2 | . | TRBV4-1 | TGCGCCGCGGGGGGGGCTTTTTTCGACACCGGGGAGCTGTTTTTT | CAAGGAFFDTGELFF
TRBD2 | TRBJ2-3 | . | TRBV7-3 | TGTGCCAGCAGCTTAAATCCGGGAGGGCCGGGAGATACGCAGTATTTT | CASSLNPGGPGDTQYF
TRBD2 | TRBJ2-6 | . | TRBV19 | TGTGCCAGTAGTATAGTGGCGGGAGGGCTGGCTGGGGCCAACGTCCTGACTTTC | CASSIVAGGLAGANVLTF
TRBD1 | TRBJ1-1 | . | TRBV7-6 | TGTGCCAGCAGCTTGAGGACAGGGGTAACTGAAGCTTTCTTT | CASSLRTGVTEAFF
. | TRBJ2-3 | . | TRBV11-3 | TGTGCCAGCAGCTTAGAAGGTGCTAGCACAGATACGCAGTATTTT | CASSLEGASTDTQYF
. | TRBJ2-7 | . | TRBV4-1 | TGCGCCAGCAGCCAAGTCTACAGTTCCTACGAGCAGTACTTC | CASSQVYSSYEQYF
. | TRBJ1-2 | few | TRBV18 | TGTGCCAGCTCACCCGGGATTACACGAGGCTATGGCTACACCTTC | CASSPGITRGYGYTF
TRBD1 | TRBJ2-3 | . | TRBV7-3 | TGTGCCAGCAGCTTAAAGGGGGCTGGTACGCAGTATTTT | CASSLKGAGTQYF
. | TRBJ2-5 | . | TRBV6-5 | TGTGCCAGCAGTTACAACACCTACAGGGGGGGAGAGACCCAGTACTTC | CASSYNTYRGGETQYF